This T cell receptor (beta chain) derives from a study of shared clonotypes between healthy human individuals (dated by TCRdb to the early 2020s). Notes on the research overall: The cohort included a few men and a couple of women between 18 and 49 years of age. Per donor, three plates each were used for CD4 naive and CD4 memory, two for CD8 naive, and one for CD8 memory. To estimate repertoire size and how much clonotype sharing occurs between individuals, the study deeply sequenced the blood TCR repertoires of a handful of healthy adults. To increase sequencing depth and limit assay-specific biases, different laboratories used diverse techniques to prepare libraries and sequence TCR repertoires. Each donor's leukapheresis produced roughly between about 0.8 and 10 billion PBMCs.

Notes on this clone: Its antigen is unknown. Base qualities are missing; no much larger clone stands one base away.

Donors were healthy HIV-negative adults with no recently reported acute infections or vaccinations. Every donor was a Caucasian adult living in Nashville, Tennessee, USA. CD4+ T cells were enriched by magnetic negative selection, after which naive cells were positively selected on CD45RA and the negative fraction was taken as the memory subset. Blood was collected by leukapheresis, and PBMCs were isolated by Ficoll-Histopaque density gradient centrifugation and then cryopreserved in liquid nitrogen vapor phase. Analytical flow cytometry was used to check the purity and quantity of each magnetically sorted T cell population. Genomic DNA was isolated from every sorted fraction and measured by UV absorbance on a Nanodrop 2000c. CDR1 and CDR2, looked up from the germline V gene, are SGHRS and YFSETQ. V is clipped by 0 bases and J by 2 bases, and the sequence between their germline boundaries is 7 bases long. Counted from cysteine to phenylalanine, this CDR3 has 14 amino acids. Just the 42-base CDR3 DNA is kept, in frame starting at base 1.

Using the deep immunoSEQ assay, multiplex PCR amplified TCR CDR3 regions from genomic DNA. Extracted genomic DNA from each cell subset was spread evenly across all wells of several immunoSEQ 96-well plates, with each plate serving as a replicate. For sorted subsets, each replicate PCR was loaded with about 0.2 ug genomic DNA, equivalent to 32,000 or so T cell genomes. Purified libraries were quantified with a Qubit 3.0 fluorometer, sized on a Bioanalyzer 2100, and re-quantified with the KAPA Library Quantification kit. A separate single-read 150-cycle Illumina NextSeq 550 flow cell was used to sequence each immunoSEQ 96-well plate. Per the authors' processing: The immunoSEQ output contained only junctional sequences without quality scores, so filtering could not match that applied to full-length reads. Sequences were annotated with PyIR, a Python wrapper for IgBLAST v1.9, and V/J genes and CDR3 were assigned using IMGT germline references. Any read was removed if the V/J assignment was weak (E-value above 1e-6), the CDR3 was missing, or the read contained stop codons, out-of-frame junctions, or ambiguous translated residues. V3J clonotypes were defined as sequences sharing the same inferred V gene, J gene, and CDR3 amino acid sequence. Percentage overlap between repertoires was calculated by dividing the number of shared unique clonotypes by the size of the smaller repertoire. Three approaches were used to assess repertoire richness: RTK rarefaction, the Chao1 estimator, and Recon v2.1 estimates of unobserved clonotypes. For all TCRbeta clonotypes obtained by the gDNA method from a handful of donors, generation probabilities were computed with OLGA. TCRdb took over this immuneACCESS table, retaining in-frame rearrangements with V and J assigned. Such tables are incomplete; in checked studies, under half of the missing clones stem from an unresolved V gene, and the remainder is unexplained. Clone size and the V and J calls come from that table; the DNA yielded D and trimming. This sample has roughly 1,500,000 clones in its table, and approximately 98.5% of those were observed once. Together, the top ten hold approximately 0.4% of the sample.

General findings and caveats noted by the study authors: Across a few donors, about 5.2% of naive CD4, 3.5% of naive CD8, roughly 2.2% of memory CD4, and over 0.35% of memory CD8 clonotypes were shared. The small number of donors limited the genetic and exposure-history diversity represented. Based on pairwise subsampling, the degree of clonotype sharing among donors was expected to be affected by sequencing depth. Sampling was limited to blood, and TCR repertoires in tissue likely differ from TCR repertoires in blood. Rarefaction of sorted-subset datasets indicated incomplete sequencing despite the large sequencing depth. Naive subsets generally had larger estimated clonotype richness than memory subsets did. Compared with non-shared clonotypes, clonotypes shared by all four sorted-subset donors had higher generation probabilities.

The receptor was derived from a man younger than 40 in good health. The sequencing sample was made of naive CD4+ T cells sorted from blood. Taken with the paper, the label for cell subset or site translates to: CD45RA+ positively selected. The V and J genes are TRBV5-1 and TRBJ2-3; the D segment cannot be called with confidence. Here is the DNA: TGCGCCAGCAGCTTGGGTGACTTCACAGATACGCAGTATTTT. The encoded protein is CASSLGDFTDTQYF.